The 4 T cell receptor beta chains below come from one sample, sequenced in a study of T-cell memory formation after mild COVID-19. A single record per CDR3 protein comes from TCRdb applying MiXCR to the 5' RACE reads. The data contain about 250,000 distinct CDR3 sequences, around 17% of them seen just once; the ten biggest clones take up about 23%. Specimen: PBMCs or a T cell subset sorted from them (not recorded which). The origin of the receptors is a man aged 18 to 29 who had mild COVID-19 (a few samples of this study predate the infection). Cell type and time point are not known.

The gene calls are TRBV28 and TRBJ2-5; D is unclear. CDR3 length: 12 residues. Trimming took off 6 bases at V and 4 bases at J, with 9 bases between the two ends. Germline V gene data show CDR1 as MDHEN and CDR2 as SYDVKM. CDR3 bases: TGTGCCAGCAGGGACCCCCCAGAGACCCAGTACTTC. It translates to CASRDPPETQYF.

The CDR3 coding sequence is TGTGCCAGCAGCCCACTCGGGGGGTATGGCTACACCTTC. Its protein product is CASSPLGGYGYTF. V usage is TRBV7-9 and J usage is TRBJ1-2; D may be TRBD1 (5 bases). This CDR3 is 13 amino acids long. Trimming removed 5 bases at V and 5 bases at J, with 12 bases between. Per the germline V gene, CDR1 is SEHNR and CDR2 is FQNEAQ (reference sequence).

This chain links TRBV27 with TRBJ2-3, with 11 bases fitting TRBD2. V shed 1 base, J shed 5 bases, and the junction held 5 bases outside the gene matches. The CDR3 covers 16 residues. The germline CDR1 and CDR2 sequences are MNHEY and SMNVEV (reference sequence). CDR3 region: CASSLFASGGLDTQYF. The CDR3 nucleotides read TGTGCCAGCAGTTTATTCGCTAGCGGGGGGTTAGATACGCAGTATTTT.

The sample holds a few counts of this clonotype. V usage is TRBV4-1 and J usage is TRBJ1-5, with a weak D call TRBD1 (6 bases). Trimming pared 6 bases from V and 7 bases from J, leaving 25 bases between. The CDR3 has 17 residues. Per germline, CDR1 MGHRA and CDR2 YSYEKL. Here the CDR3 DNA reads TGCGCCAGCAGAAACCGTGCTGCTGCCAGGGGTGACCAGCCCCAGCATTTT. This sequence encodes CASRNRAAARGDQPQHF.